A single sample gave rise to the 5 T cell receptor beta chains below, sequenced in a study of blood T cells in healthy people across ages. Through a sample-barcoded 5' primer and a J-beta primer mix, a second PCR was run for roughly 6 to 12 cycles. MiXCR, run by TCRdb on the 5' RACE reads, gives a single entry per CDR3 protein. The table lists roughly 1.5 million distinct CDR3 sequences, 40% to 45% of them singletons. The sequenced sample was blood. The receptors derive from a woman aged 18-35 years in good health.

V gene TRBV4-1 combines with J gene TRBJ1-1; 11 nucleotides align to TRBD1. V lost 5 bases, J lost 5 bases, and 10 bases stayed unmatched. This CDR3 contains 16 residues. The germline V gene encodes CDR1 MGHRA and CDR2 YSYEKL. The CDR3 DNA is TGCGCCAGCAGCGAGGTAGGACAGGGGGCGAAGACTGAAGCTTTCTTT. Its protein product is CASSEVGQGAKTEAFF.

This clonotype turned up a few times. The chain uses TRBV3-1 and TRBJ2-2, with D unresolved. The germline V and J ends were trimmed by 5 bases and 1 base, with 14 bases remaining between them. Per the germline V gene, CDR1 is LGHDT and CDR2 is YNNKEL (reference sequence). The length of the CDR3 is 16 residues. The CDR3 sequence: CASSVQHSQNTGELFF. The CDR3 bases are TGTGCCAGCAGCGTCCAACACTCCCAGAACACCGGGGAGCTGTTTTTT.

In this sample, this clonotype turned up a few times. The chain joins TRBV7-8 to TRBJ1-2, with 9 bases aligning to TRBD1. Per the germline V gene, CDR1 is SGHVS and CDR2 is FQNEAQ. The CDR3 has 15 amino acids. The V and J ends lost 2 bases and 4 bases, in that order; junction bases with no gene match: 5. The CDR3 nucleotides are TGTGCCAGCAGCTTATTCACAGGGGGCTTCTATGGCTACACCTTC. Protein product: CASSLFTGGFYGYTF.

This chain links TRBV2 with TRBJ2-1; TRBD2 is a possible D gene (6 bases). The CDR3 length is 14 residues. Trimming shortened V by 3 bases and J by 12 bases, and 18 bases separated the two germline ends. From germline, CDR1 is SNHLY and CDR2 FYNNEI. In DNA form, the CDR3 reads TGTGCCAGCAGTGACCGCTCTAGCGCTGGGGGGCAGTTCTTC. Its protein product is CASSDRSSAGGQFF. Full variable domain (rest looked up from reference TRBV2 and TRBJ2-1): EPEVTQTPSHQVTQMGQEVILRCVPISNHLYFYWYRQILGQKVEFLVSFYNNEISEKSEIFDDQFSVERPDGSNFTLKIRSTKLEDSAMYFCASSDRSSAGGQFFGPGTRLTVL.

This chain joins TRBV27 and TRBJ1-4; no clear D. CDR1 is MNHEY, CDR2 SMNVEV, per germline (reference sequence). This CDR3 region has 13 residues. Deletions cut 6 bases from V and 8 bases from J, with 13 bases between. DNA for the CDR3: TGTGCCAGCAGCCCAAGCGCCTGGGAAAAACTGTTTTTT. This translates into CASSPSAWEKLFF.